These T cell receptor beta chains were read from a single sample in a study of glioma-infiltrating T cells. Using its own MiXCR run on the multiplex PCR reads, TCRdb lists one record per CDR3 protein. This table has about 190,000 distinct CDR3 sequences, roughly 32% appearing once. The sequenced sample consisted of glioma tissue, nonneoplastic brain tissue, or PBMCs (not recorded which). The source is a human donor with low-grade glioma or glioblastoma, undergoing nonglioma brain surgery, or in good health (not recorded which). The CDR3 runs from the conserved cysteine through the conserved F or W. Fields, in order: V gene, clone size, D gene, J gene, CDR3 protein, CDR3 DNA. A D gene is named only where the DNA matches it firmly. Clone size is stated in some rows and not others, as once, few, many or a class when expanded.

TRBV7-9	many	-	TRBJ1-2	CASSLIGAGNYGYTF	TGTGCCAGCAGCTTAATCGGCGCCGGAAACTATGGCTACACCTTC
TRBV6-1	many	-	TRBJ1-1	CASSRAGNTEAFF	TGTGCCAGCAGTAGGGCAGGCAACACTGAAGCTTTCTTT
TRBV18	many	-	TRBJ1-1	CASSPGIANTEAFF	TGTGCCAGCTCACCAGGGATTGCGAACACTGAAGCTTTCTTT
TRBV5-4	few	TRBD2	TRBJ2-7	CASSLDPSGSLVYHEQYF	TGTGCCAGCAGCTTGGACCCTAGCGGGAGTCTAGTCTACCACGAGCAGTACTTC
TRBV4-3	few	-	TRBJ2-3	CASSPTHGGSADTQYF	TGCGCCAGCAGCCCAACGCACGGCGGAAGCGCAGATACGCAGTATTTT
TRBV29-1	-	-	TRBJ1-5	CSVADGSNQPQHF	TGCAGCGTTGCGGACGGTAGCAATCAGCCCCAGCATTTT
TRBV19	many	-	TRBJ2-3	CASTTGAADTQYF	TGTGCCAGTACTACGGGAGCGGCAGATACGCAGTATTTT
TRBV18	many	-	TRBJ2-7	CASSPAGYYEQYF	TGTGCCAGCTCACCAGCCGGATACTACGAGCAGTACTTC
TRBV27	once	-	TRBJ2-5	CASSSTGETQYF	TGTGCCAGCAGTTCGACGGGGGAGACCCAGTACTTT
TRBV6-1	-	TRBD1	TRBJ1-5	CDSRNKGTDYSNQPQHF	TGTGACAGCAGAAACAAGGGGACAGACTATAGCAATCAGCCCCAGCATTTT
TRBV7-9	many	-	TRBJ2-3	CASSRTATSTDTQYF	TGTGCCAGCAGCCGGACAGCCACTAGCACAGATACGCAGTATTTT